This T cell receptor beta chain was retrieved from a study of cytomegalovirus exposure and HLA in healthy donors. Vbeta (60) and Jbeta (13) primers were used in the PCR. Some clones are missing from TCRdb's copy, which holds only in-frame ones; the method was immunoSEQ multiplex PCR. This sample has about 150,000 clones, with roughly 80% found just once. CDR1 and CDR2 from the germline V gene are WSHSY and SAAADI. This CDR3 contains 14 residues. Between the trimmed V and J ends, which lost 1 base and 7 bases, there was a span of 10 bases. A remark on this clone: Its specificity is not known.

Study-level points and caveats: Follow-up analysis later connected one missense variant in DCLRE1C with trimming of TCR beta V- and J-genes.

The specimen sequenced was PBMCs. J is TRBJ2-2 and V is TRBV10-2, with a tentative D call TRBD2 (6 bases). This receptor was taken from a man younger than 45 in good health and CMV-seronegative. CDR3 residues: CASSEFAGIGELFF. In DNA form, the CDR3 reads TGCGCCAGCAGTGAGTTTGCGGGGATCGGGGAGCTGTTTTTT.